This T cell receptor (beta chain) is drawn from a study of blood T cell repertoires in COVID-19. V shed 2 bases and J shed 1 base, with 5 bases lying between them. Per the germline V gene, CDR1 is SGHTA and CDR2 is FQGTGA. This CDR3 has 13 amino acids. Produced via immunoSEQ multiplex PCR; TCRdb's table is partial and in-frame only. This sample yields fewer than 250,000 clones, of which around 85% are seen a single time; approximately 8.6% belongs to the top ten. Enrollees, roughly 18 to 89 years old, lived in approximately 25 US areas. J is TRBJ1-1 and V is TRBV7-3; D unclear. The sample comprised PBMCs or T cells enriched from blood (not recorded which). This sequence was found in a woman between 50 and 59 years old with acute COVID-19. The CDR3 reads CASSLQQNTEAFF. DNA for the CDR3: TGTGCCAGCAGCTTACAACAGAACACTGAAGCTTTCTTT.